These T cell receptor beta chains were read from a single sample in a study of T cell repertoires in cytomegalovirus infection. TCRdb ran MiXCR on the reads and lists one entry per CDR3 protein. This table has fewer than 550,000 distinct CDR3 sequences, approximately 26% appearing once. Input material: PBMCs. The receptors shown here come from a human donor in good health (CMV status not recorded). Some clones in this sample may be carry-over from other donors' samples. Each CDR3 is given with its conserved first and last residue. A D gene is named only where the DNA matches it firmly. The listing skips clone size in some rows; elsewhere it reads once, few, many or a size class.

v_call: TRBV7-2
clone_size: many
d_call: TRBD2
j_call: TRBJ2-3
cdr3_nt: TGTGCCAGCAGGCTTAGGACTAGCGGTCCCGATACGCAGTATTTT
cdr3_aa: CASRLRTSGPDTQYF

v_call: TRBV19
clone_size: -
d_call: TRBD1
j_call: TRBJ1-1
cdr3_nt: TGTGCCAGTACCCACCCGGGACAGCTCCTTAAAGCTTTCTTT
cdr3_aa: CASTHPGQLLKAFF

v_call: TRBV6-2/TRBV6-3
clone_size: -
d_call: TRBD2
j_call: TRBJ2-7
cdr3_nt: TGTGCCAGCAGTTGGACCAAAATGACTAGCGGGTCGATTTACGAGCAGTACTTC
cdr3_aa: CASSWTKMTSGSIYEQYF

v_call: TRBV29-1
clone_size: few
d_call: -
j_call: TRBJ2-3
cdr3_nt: TGCAGCGCCTCAGACGGCAGCACAGATACGCAGTATTTT
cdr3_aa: CSASDGSTDTQYF

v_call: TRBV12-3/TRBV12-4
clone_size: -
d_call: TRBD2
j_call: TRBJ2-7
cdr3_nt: TGTGCCAGCAGTTCGGGGAGCGGGAGCGTCTCCTACGAGCAGTACTTC
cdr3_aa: CASSSGSGSVSYEQYF

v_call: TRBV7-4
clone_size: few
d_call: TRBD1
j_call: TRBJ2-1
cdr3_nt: TGTGCCAGCAGCATCACAGGGGGCAATGAGCAGTTCTTC
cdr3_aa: CASSITGGNEQFF

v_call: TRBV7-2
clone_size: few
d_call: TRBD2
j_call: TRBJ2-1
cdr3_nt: TGTGCCAGCAGCTCATATGGAGCGGGAGGGCCGAATGAGCAGTTCTTC
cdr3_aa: CASSSYGAGGPNEQFF

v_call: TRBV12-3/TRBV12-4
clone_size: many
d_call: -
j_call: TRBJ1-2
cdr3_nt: TGTGCCAGCAGCATTACAGGGTATGGGGATGGCTACACCTTC
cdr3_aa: CASSITGYGDGYTF

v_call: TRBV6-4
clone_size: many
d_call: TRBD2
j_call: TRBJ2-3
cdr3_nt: TGTGCCAGCAGTGACTCGACTAGCGGGAGCACAGATACGCAGTATTTT
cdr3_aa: CASSDSTSGSTDTQYF

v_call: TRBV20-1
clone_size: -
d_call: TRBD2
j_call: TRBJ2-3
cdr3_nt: TGCAGTGCGATTACTAGCGACCGCACAGATACGCAGTATTTT
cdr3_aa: CSAITSDRTDTQYF

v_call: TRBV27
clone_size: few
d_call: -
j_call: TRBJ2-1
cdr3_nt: TGTGCCAGCAGCCCAAACAGCAACAATGAGCAGTTCTTC
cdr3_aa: CASSPNSNNEQFF

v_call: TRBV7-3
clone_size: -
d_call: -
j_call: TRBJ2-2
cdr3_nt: TGTGCCAGCAGTCCCGGGAGCGGTCTCGGGGAGCTGTTTTTT
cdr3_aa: CASSPGSGLGELFF

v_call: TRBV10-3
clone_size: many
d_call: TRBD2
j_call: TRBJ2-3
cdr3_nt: TGTGCCATCAGTGAGATTCCGGGACTAGCGGGATTGGGGACAGATACGCAGTATTTT
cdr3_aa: CAISEIPGLAGLGTDTQYF

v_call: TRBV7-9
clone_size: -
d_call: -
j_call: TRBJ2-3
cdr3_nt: TGTGCCAGCAGCTCCCTCGGGACCCAGAAGGCAGATACGCAGTATTTT
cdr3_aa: CASSSLGTQKADTQYF

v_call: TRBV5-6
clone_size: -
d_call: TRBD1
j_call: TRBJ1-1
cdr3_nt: TGTGCCAGCACCTTACACACCGGACAGGGGAGTCGGAACACTGAAGCTTTCTTT
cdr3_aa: CASTLHTGQGSRNTEAFF

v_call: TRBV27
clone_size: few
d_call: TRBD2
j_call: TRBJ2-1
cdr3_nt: TGTGCCGTACGGACTAGCGGGTACAATGAGCAGTTCTTC
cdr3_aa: CAVRTSGYNEQFF

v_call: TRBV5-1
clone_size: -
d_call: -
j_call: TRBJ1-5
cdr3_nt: TGCGCCAGCAGCTTGGAAGGACCGGGGCAGCCCCAGCATTTT
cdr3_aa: CASSLEGPGQPQHF

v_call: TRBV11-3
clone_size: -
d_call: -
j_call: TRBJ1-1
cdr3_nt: TGTGCCAGCCTGCAAGGAACAGGGAACACTGAAGCTTTCTTT
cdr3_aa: CASLQGTGNTEAFF

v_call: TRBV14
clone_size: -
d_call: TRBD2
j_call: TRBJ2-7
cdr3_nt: TGTGCCAGCAGCCAAGCGAAGCGGGAGGGTAGAACCTACGAGCAGTACTTC
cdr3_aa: CASSQAKREGRTYEQYF

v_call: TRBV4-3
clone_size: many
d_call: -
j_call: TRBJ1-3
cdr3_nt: TGCGCCAGCAGCCAAGGTGGCGGCCCTGGAAACACCATATATTTT
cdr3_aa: CASSQGGGPGNTIYF

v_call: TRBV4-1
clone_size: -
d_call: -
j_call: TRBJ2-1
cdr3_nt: TGCGCCAGCACCCGCGGAGAGGAATACAATGAGCAGTTCTTC
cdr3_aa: CASTRGEEYNEQFF

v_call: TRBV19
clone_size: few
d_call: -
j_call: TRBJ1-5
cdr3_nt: TGTGCCAGTAGTGCCGACAGGAGCAATCAGCCCCAGCATTTT
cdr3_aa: CASSADRSNQPQHF

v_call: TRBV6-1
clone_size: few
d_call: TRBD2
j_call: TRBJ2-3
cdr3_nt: TGTGCCAGCAGGAAGCTAGCGGCCCTGGGTACAGATACGCAGTATTTT
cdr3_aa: CASRKLAALGTDTQYF

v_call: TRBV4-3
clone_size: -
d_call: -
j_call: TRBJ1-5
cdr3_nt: TGCGCCAGCAGCCAGGCTTGGACCTTGGCCCAGCCCCAGCATTTT
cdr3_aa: CASSQAWTLAQPQHF

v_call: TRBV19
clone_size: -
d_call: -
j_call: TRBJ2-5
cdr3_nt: TGTGCCAGTAGCGCGCCGGGAGTGAGAGAGACCCAGTACTTC
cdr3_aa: CASSAPGVRETQYF

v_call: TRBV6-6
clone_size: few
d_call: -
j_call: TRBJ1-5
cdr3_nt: TGTGCCAGCAGTTACTCGGGGCGCAATCAGCCCCAGCATTTT
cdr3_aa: CASSYSGRNQPQHF

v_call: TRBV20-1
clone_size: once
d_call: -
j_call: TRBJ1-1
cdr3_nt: TGCAGTGCTAGTCGTTTGACCATGAACACTGAAGCTTTCTTT
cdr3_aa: CSASRLTMNTEAFF

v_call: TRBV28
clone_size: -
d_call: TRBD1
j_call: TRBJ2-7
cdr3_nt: TGTGCCAGCAGTACCGATCCAGGGGGCTACGAGCAGTACTTC
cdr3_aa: CASSTDPGGYEQYF

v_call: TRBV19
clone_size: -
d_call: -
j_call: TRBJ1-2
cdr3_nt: TGTGCCAGTAGTATTGGACAAGATGGCTACACCTTC
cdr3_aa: CASSIGQDGYTF

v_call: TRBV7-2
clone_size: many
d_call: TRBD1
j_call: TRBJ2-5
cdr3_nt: TGTGCCAGCAGCCCCCAAAAGGGGGCAGGAGGAAGGGAGACCCAGTACTTC
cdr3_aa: CASSPQKGAGGRETQYF

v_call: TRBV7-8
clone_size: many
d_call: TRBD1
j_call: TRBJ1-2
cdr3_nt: TGTGCCAGCAGCTTAGCGGTGGACAGGCCGTCCCTTCCTGGCTACACCTTC
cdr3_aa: CASSLAVDRPSLPGYTF

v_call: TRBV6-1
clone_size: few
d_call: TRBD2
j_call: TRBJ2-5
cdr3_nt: TGTGCCACCTCGCTCGCGGGAGGGCCTATGGAGACCCAGTACTTC
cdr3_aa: CATSLAGGPMETQYF

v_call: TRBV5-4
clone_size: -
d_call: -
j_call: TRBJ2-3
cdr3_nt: TGTGCCAGCAGCTTACGAGGGAGCTGGGCAGATACGCAGTATTTT
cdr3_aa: CASSLRGSWADTQYF

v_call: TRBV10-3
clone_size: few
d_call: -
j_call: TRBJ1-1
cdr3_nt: TGTGCCATCAGTAAACAGGGAGAAGCTTTCTTT
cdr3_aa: CAISKQGEAFF

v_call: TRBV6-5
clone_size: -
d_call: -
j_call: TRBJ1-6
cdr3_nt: TGTGCCAGCACCACACCCGGCGGGGTCTCACCCCTCCACTTT
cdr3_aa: CASTTPGGVSPLHF

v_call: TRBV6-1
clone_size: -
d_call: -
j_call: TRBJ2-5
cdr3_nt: TGTGCCAGCAGTGCGCGGGAACGGACCCAGTACTTC
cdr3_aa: CASSARERTQYF

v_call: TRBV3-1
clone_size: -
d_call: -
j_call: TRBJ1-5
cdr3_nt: TGTGCCAGCAGCCAAGAAGCCTCAGGTCATCAGCCCCAGCATTTT
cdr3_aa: CASSQEASGHQPQHF

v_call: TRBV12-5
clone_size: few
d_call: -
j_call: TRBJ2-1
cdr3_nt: TGTGCTAGTGGTTTCACCCGGGGTAGGGGCGATGAGCAGTTCTTC
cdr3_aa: CASGFTRGRGDEQFF

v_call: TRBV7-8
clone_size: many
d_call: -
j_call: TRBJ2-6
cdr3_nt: TGTGCCAGCAGCTTAGCTAAAGGCCGGGTCTACGGCAACGTCCTGACTTTC
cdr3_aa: CASSLAKGRVYGNVLTF

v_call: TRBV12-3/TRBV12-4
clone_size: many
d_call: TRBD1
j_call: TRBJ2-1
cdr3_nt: TGTGCCAGCAGTCCCAGTCGGGACAGCACGACGTTCTTC
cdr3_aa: CASSPSRDSTTFF

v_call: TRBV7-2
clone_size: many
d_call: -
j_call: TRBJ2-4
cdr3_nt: TGTGCCAGCAGCTCTCCCGGGGCGCACCAGGGGGCCAAAAACATTCAGTACTTC
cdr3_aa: CASSSPGAHQGAKNIQYF

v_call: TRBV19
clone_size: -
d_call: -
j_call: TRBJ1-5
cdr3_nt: TGTGCCACTCGCGGGACTCTTAGCAATCAGCCCCAGCATTTT
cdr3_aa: CATRGTLSNQPQHF

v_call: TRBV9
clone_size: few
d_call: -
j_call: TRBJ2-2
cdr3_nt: TGTGCCAGCAGCCTACAAGCGGGCCCCAACACCGGGGAGCTGTTTTTT
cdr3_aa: CASSLQAGPNTGELFF

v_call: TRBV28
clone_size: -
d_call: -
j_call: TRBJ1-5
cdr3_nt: TGTGCCAGCAGTTTAGTGGAGGGGGTTAGGACCCAGCATTTT
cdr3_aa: CASSLVEGVRTQHF